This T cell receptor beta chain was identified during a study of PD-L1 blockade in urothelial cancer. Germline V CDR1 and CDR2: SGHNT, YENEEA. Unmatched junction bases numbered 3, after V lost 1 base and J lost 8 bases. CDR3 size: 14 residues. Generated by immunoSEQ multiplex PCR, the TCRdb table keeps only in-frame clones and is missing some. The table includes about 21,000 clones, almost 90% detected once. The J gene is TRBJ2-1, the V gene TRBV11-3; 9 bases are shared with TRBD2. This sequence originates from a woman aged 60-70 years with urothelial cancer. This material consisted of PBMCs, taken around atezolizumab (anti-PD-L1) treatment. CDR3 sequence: CASSLGGGRDEQFF. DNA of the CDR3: TGTGCCAGCAGCTTAGGAGGCGGGAGGGATGAGCAGTTCTTC.